This section outlines one T cell receptor (beta chain) sequence together with its context. The data belong to a study of shared clonotypes between healthy human individuals. With CCR7-negative CD45RA+ TemRA cells, CD45RO+ cells were combined in CD8 memory. Data came from immunoSEQ multiplex PCR; TCRdb stores just in-frame clones and leaves some out. The data show roughly 410,000 clones, about 97% seen once. The CDR3 spans 14 residues. Germline values: CDR1 ENHRY, CDR2 SYGVKD. Trimming took off 0 bases at V and 5 bases at J, with 8 bases between the two ends. The chain recombines TRBV10-3 with TRBJ1-5; D possibly corresponds to TRBD1 (6 bases). This receptor was taken from a young man in good health. Sequenced material: memory CD8+ T cells sorted from blood. Subset given: CD45RO+ cells pooled with CCR7-negative TemRA cells. CDR3 in DNA: TGTGCCATCAGTGAGTCGAGACAGGATCAGCCCCAGCATTTT. Protein: CAISESRQDQPQHF.